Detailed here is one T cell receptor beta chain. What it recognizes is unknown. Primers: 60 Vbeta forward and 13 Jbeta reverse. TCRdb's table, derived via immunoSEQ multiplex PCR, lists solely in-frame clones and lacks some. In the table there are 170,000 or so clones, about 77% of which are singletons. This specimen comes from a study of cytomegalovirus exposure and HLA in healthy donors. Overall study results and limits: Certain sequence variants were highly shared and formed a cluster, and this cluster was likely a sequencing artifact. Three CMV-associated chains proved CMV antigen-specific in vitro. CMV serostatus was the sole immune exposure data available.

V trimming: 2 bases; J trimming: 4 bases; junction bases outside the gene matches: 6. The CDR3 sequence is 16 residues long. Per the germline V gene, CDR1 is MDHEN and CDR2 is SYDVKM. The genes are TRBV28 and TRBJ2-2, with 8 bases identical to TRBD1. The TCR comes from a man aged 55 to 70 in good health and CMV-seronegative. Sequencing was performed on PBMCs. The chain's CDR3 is CASSLQGAASTGELFF. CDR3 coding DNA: TGTGCCAGCAGTTTACAGGGGGCAGCGAGCACCGGGGAGCTGTTTTTT.